This is a list of T cell receptor beta chains from one sample in a study of graft-versus-host responses after intestinal transplantation. These receptors have no identified antigens. Repertoires were generated with immunoSEQ multiplex PCR, while TCRdb's copy carries only in-frame clones and drops some. The repertoire holds over 80,000 clones, with 85% to 95% as singletons. Sequencing used unstimulated CD8+ T cells sorted from spleen or lymph node cells, obtained before transplant. These receptors all stem from a human donor who was the organ donor for an intestinal transplant. The conserved cysteine and the conserved F or W are not part of the CDR3 here. Clone size is not always given. Where it is, it says once, few, many or a class for expanded clones.

j_gene | v_gene | abundance | CDR3aa
TRBJ2-3 | TRBV4-1 | . | ASSQVNVADTQY
TRBJ1-1 | TRBV27 | . | ASSLLPNTEAF
TRBJ2-7 | TRBV4-2 | . | ASSQGVAGGPPGEQY
TRBJ2-7 | TRBV19 | . | ASSPGTGYEQY
TRBJ1-5 | TRBV27 | . | ASSFGEGQPQH
TRBJ2-5 | TRBV4-3 | . | ASSQPGTGAMETQY
TRBJ2-1 | TRBV7-3 | . | ASSLIAGGYNEQF
TRBJ2-7 | TRBV5-1 | once | ASSSSLYEQY
TRBJ2-1 | TRBV4-1 | . | ASSPPGLSNEQF
TRBJ1-1 | TRBV7-9 | . | ASSLVGDGEAF
TRBJ2-3 | TRBV6-4 | . | ASSEGARMTTSTDTQY
TRBJ1-5 | TRBV19 | . | ASSMGTGYSNQPQH
TRBJ2-7 | TRBV4-3 | once | ASSQGTVSYEQY
TRBJ1-1 | TRBV5-4 | . | ASSLAMAGLDTEAF
TRBJ1-1 | TRBV9 | . | ASSRRGHMNTEAF
TRBJ2-7 | TRBV4-3 | . | ASSPTGGDYEQY
TRBJ2-5 | TRBV18 | . | ASSPWTGEETQY
TRBJ2-7 | TRBV4-1 | . | ASSQDLAGANYEQY
TRBJ1-1 | TRBV9 | . | ASSVGDRGGTEAF
TRBJ2-7 | TRBV9 | . | ASSVTGVAPSYEQY
TRBJ2-2 | TRBV19 | . | ASRRGNTGELF
TRBJ2-1 | TRBV7-9 | . | ASSLDPGDEQF
TRBJ1-4 | TRBV7-9 | . | ASSLTRDRLNEKLF
TRBJ1-6 | TRBV27 | . | ASSHRGNSPLH
TRBJ2-7 | TRBV5-1 | . | ASSLVARPSYEQY
TRBJ1-2 | TRBV12-5 | . | ASGLSGWGNVYYGYT
TRBJ2-1 | TRBV9 | . | ASSLRSRGLDSHEQF
TRBJ2-2 | TRBV7-6 | . | ASSLVMGQWNTGELF
TRBJ2-7 | TRBV14 | few | ASRTSGDSYEQY
TRBJ1-1 | TRBV7-9 | . | ASEQSGNTEAF
TRBJ2-7 | TRBV19 | . | ASSTWGSSYEQY
TRBJ1-1 | TRBV2 | . | AGYRDEVATEAF
TRBJ1-1 | TRBV2 | . | ASRYTVAPMNTEAF
TRBJ1-5 | TRBV19 | . | ASSWGVNQPQH
TRBJ1-4 | TRBV9 | once | ASSVGTRPTNEKLF
TRBJ2-1 | TRBV5-8 | . | AGVGESPYNEQF
TRBJ2-7 | TRBV5-1 | . | ASSGPSYEQY
TRBJ2-1 | TRBV9 | . | ASSVVSGGAYNEQF
TRBJ1-3 | TRBV29-1 | . | SVLSSSGNTIY
TRBJ2-7 | TRBV4-3 | once | ASSQERADRGPYEQY
TRBJ2-7 | TRBV5-8 | . | ASSLAGGIYEQY
TRBJ1-2 | TRBV6-5 | . | ASSYGRQENYGYT
TRBJ2-5 | TRBV7-9 | . | ASSSWASGGYQETQY
TRBJ1-2 | TRBV5-1 | . | ASSLSGLLNYGYT
TRBJ2-7 | TRBV7-2 | . | ASSLGAGGGHEQY
TRBJ1-2 | TRBV4-1 | . | ASSQGQGPALIYGYT
TRBJ2-3 | TRBV27 | . | ASSPSTDTQY
TRBJ1-2 | TRBV18 | . | ASSPTGEHSNYGYT
TRBJ2-7 | TRBV19 | . | ASRDRGFPYEQY
TRBJ2-1 | TRBV29-1 | . | SVEVRLAGSYNEQF
TRBJ1-1 | TRBV6-5 | . | ASSPTGDYTEAF
TRBJ2-1 | TRBV19 | . | ASSIYLSGGAENEQF
TRBJ2-7 | TRBV27 | . | ASSWTGDYEQY
TRBJ1-4 | TRBV2 | . | ASRRGFEPGEKLF
TRBJ2-4 | TRBV28 | . | ASSLPQGIRY